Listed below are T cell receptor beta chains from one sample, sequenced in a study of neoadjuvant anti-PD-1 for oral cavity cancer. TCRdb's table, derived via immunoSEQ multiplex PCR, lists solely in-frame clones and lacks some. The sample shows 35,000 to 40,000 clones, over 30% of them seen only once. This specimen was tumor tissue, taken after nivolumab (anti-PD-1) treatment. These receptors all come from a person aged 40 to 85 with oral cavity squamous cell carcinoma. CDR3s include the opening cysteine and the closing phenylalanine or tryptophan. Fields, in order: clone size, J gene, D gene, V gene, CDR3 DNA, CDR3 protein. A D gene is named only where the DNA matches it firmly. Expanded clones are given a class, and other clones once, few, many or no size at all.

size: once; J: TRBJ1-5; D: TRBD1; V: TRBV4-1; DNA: TGCGCCAGCAGCCAAGCCGGGACAGCCCTCGGGCAGCCCCAGCATTTT; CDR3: CASSQAGTALGQPQHF
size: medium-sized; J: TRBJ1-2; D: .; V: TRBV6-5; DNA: TGTGCCAGCAGGGGGTGGGGGATCTTGGACTATGGCTACACCTTC; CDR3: CASRGWGILDYGYTF
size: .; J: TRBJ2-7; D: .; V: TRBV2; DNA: TGTGCCAGCAGTGAAGTAGGTGTCTGGGGGCGGGAGTTATACGAGCAGTACTTC; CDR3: CASSEVGVWGRELYEQYF
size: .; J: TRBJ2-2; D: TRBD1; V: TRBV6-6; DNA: TGTGCCAGCAGACAGGGGTTTACCGGGGAGCTGTTTTTT; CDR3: CASRQGFTGELFF
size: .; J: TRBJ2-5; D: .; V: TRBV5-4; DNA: TGTGCCAGCAGCTTCCAGAGGGAGACCCAGTACTTC; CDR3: CASSFQRETQYF
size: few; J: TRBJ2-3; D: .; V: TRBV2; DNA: TGTGCCAGCAGCGTGGGTGAGGGAACAGATACGCAGTATTTT; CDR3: CASSVGEGTDTQYF
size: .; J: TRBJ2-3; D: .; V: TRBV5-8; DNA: TGTGCCAACCAAATTACCCGGGGATCGGGTACGCAGTATTTT; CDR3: CANQITRGSGTQYF
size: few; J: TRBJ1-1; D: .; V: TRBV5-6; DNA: TGTGCCAGCAGCTCAACAGGCGGCTCGACAGCTTTCTTT; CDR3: CASSSTGGSTAFF
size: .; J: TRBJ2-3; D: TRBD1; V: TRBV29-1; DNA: TGCAGCGTATCGGGACAGAACACAGATACGCAGTATTTT; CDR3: CSVSGQNTDTQYF
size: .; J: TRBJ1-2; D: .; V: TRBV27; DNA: TGTGCCAGCAGTCCACTCCGGGGTAGGCAAACCTATGGCTACACCTTC; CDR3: CASSPLRGRQTYGYTF
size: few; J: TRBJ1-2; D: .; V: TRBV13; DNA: TGTGCCAGCAGCCTGCTGGCCAGGGATGAGGATGGCTACACCTTC; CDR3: CASSLLARDEDGYTF
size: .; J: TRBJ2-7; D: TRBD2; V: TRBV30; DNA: TGTGCCTGGAGTGTACTAGCGGGGGGGCCGTCGGGGACCTACGAGCAGTACTTC; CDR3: CAWSVLAGGPSGTYEQYF
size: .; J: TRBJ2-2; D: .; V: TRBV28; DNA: TGTGCCAGCAGCCGCGCCCGGTTGGGACTTTCGAACACCGGGGAGCTGTTTTTT; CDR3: CASSRARLGLSNTGELFF
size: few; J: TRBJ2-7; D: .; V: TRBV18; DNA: TGTGCCAGCTCACCCCTCGAGACAGGCACATACGAGCAGTACTTC; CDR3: CASSPLETGTYEQYF
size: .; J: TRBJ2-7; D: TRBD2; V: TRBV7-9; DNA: TGTGCCAGCAGCCCCCTTCGACTAGCGGGAGGGGAGCAGTACTTC; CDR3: CASSPLRLAGGEQYF
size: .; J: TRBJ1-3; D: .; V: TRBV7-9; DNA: TGTGCCAGCAGCGACCTAGGAAACACCATATATTTT; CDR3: CASSDLGNTIYF
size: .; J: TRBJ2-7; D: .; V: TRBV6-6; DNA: TGTGCCAGCAGTTACCAGGGCCTCCAGTACTTC; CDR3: CASSYQGLQYF
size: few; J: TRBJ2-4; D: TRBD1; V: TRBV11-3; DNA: TGTGCCAGCAGCGAAACAGGGGGTCGAAACATTCAGTACTTC; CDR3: CASSETGGRNIQYF
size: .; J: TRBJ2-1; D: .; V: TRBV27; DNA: TGTGCCAGCAGACCCGCCGACGGAGGAGAGCAGTTCTTC; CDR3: CASRPADGGEQFF
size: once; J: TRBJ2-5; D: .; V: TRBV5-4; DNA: TGTGCCAGCAGCTTGCCGGGACGACAGGAGACCCAGTACTTC; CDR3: CASSLPGRQETQYF
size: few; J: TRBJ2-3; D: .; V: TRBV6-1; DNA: TGTGCCAGCAGTTGGGGGGGCGGAGATACGCAGTATTTT; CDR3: CASSWGGGDTQYF
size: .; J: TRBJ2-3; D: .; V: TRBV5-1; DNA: TGCGCCAGCAGCTTTGGAGGGGGAAACACAGATACGCAGTATTTT; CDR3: CASSFGGGNTDTQYF
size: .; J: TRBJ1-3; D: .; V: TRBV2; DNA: TGTGCCAGCCGGGAGGGCAGGAACACCATATATTTT; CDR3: CASREGRNTIYF
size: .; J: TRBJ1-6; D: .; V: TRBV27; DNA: TGTGCCAGGAAAGTGTGGCAGACTAATTCACCCCTCCACTTT; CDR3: CARKVWQTNSPLHF
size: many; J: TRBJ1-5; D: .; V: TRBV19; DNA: TGTGCCAGTAGTACGGTCAAGAATCAGCCCCAGCATTTT; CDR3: CASSTVKNQPQHF
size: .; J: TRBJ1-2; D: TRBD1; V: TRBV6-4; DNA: TGTGCCAGCAGCTCCGGGACAGCGTTTTTCTATGGCTACACCTTC; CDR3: CASSSGTAFFYGYTF